A selection of T cell receptor beta chains follows, all from one sample in a study of cytomegalovirus exposure and HLA in healthy donors. Method: immunoSEQ multiplex PCR; TCRdb's copy keeps in-frame clones and lacks some. The data hold 150,000 to 160,000 clones, with around 84% observed a single time. Specimen: PBMCs. Receptor source: a human donor in good health. Both conserved end residues are part of each CDR3. A D gene is named only where the DNA matches it firmly. Size tells how often a clone was seen (once, few, many) or the class of an expanded clone, and some rows leave it out.

d_call: -
j_call: TRBJ1-4
clone_size: -
cdr3_length: 15
v_call: TRBV11-2
cdr3_nt: TGTGCCAGCAGCTTAGTCGGACTGCGTTGGGAAAAACTGTTTTTT
cdr3_aa: CASSLVGLRWEKLFF

d_call: TRBD1
j_call: TRBJ2-2
clone_size: -
cdr3_length: 15
v_call: TRBV27
cdr3_nt: TGTGCCAGCAGTAGCCGGGACAGGGGAACCGGGGAGCTGTTTTTT
cdr3_aa: CASSSRDRGTGELFF

d_call: -
j_call: TRBJ2-1
clone_size: few
cdr3_length: 14
v_call: TRBV7-2
cdr3_nt: TGTGCCAGCAGCTACCAACCCGCGACAAGTGAGCAGTTCTTC
cdr3_aa: CASSYQPATSEQFF

d_call: -
j_call: TRBJ2-3
clone_size: -
cdr3_length: 9
v_call: TRBV6-1
cdr3_nt: TGTGCCAGCGGTCGGACGCAGTATTTT
cdr3_aa: CASGRTQYF

d_call: TRBD1
j_call: TRBJ1-6
clone_size: -
cdr3_length: 15
v_call: TRBV13
cdr3_nt: TGTGCCAGCAAGGAGGAGGGGGCAAGGAATTCACCCCTCCACTTT
cdr3_aa: CASKEEGARNSPLHF

d_call: TRBD1
j_call: TRBJ1-1
clone_size: -
cdr3_length: 15
v_call: TRBV11-2
cdr3_nt: TGTGCCAGCAGCTTAGGGACAGGAAAGAACACTGAAGCTTTCTTT
cdr3_aa: CASSLGTGKNTEAFF

d_call: -
j_call: TRBJ2-1
clone_size: -
cdr3_length: 17
v_call: TRBV27
cdr3_nt: TGTGCCAGCAGTCCGATGCTAACGAAGGGGGTGGGCAATGAGCAGTTCTTC
cdr3_aa: CASSPMLTKGVGNEQFF

d_call: TRBD2
j_call: TRBJ2-2
clone_size: -
cdr3_length: 17
v_call: TRBV7-9
cdr3_nt: TGTGCCAGCAGCTTAAAAATAGCGGGACCCTCTCCCGGGGAGCTGTTTTTT
cdr3_aa: CASSLKIAGPSPGELFF

d_call: -
j_call: TRBJ1-3
clone_size: -
cdr3_length: 15
v_call: TRBV7-2
cdr3_nt: TGTGCCAGCAGCTTAGACAGGAGTCCTGGAAACACCATATATTTT
cdr3_aa: CASSLDRSPGNTIYF

d_call: -
j_call: TRBJ2-1
clone_size: -
cdr3_length: 18
v_call: TRBV11-2
cdr3_nt: TGTGCCAGCAGCTTCACCCTTGACATTGACCCCTTCTACAATGAGCAGTTCTTC
cdr3_aa: CASSFTLDIDPFYNEQFF

d_call: -
j_call: TRBJ1-2
clone_size: -
cdr3_length: 13
v_call: TRBV6-5
cdr3_nt: TGTGCCAGCAGTGCAACAGGGACATATGGCTACACCTTC
cdr3_aa: CASSATGTYGYTF

d_call: TRBD2
j_call: TRBJ2-1
clone_size: once
cdr3_length: 15
v_call: TRBV9
cdr3_nt: TGTGCCAGCAGCGGAGGGGTAGCGGGAGGTAATGAGCAGTTCTTC
cdr3_aa: CASSGGVAGGNEQFF

d_call: -
j_call: TRBJ1-1
clone_size: -
cdr3_length: 14
v_call: TRBV2
cdr3_nt: TGTGCCAGCAGTGGGCAGGGGATGAACACTGAAGCTTTCTTT
cdr3_aa: CASSGQGMNTEAFF

d_call: TRBD1
j_call: TRBJ1-4
clone_size: -
cdr3_length: 14
v_call: TRBV6-1
cdr3_nt: TGTGCCAGCCGATATCAGGGGGCTGTTGAAAAACTGTTTTTT
cdr3_aa: CASRYQGAVEKLFF

d_call: -
j_call: TRBJ1-1
clone_size: -
cdr3_length: 15
v_call: TRBV18
cdr3_nt: TGTGCCAGCTCACCAATTACAGGTGAGATGACTGAAGCTTTCTTT
cdr3_aa: CASSPITGEMTEAFF

d_call: -
j_call: TRBJ1-1
clone_size: -
cdr3_length: 15
v_call: TRBV10-2
cdr3_nt: TGCGCCAGCAGCAACGTCTTCAGGGGGAACACTGAAGCTTTCTTT
cdr3_aa: CASSNVFRGNTEAFF

d_call: -
j_call: TRBJ2-7
clone_size: few
cdr3_length: 12
v_call: TRBV7-2
cdr3_nt: TGTGCCAGCAGCCGCAATCAGGACGAGCAGTACTTC
cdr3_aa: CASSRNQDEQYF

d_call: TRBD2
j_call: TRBJ2-3
clone_size: -
cdr3_length: 12
v_call: TRBV6-5
cdr3_nt: TGTGCCAGCGGGAGGGCCGGAGATACGCAGTATTTT
cdr3_aa: CASGRAGDTQYF